The 4 T cell receptor beta chains below come from one sample, sequenced in a study of T cell responses to AZD1222 COVID-19 vaccine. Clones were read by immunoSEQ multiplex PCR, and TCRdb kept only the in-frame ones, dropping some. Among some 81,000 clones listed, approximately 85% were seen once. The sequenced sample was peripheral blood, obtained 28 days after the second AZD1222 dose. The receptors were gathered from an adult who received the AZD1222 COVID-19 vaccine.

This clone was recorded only once. The chain recombines TRBV11-2 with TRBJ1-2, with D uncertain. The V gene's germline CDR1 is SGHAT and CDR2 FQNNGV. Trimming shortened V by 6 bases and J by 4 bases, and 15 bases separated the two germline ends. This CDR3 contains 14 residues. The CDR3: CASSIGPQAYGYTF. The CDR3 nucleotides are TGTGCCAGCAGTATCGGACCTCAGGCCTATGGCTACACCTTC.

The V call is TRBV15, the J call TRBJ2-4; 8 bases fit TRBD2. Germline CDR1 reads LNHNV; CDR2 reads YYDKDF (reference sequence). V shed 0 bases and J 8 bases; nucleotides not matched to a gene: 6. The CDR3 consists of 15 residues. The CDR3 DNA reads TGTGCCACCAGCAGAGATGCCGGGGGGGCGGACATTCAGTACTTC. It codes for CATSRDAGGADIQYF.

This clone showed up just a few times. V and J are TRBV4-1 and TRBJ2-7; D assignment may be TRBD1 or TRBD2 (5 bases each). The CDR3 spans 17 residues. The germline V gene encodes CDR1 MGHRA and CDR2 YSYEKL. Trimming removed 3 bases at V and 7 bases at J, with 25 bases between. CDR3 coding DNA: TGCGCCAGCAGCCACCAAATGGGGCAGGGCCCACTAGGGGAGCAGTACTTC. This gives the protein CASSHQMGQGPLGEQYF.

The genes are TRBV2 and TRBJ2-7; weak D call: TRBD2 (5 bases). V was shortened by 4 bases and J by 7 bases, with 17 bases between the two germline ends. From germline, CDR1 is SNHLY and CDR2 FYNNEI. The CDR3 sequence is 14 residues long. Here the CDR3 reads CASSVTGLSGEQYF. The CDR3 nucleotides read TGTGCCAGCAGTGTAACGGGGTTATCGGGGGAGCAGTACTTC.